A single sample is the source of the 15 T cell receptor beta chains below, sequenced in a study of cytomegalovirus exposure and HLA in healthy donors. PCR used 60 Vbeta primers and 13 Jbeta primers. Clones were read by immunoSEQ multiplex PCR, and TCRdb kept only the in-frame ones, dropping some. The sample shows about 230,000 clones, 70% to 85% of them seen only once. The specimen sequenced was PBMCs. The source is a middle-aged woman in good health and CMV-seronegative.

V is TRBV30 and J is TRBJ2-5; 11 bases line up with TRBD2. This CDR3 comprises 15 residues. V shed 3 bases, J shed 0 bases, and the junction held 3 bases outside the gene matches. Germline V gene data show CDR1 as GTSNPN and CDR2 as SVGIG (reference sequence). The CDR3: CAWRTSGAYQETQYF. The CDR3 DNA reads TGTGCCTGGAGGACTAGCGGGGCGTACCAAGAGACCCAGTACTTC. The entire variable domain, with the rest obtained from reference TRBV30 and TRBJ2-5, is as follows: SQTIHQWPATLVQPVGSPLSLECTVEGTSNPNLYWYRQAAGRGLQLLFYSVGIGQISSEVPQNLSASRPQDRQFILSSKKLLLSDSGFYLCAWRTSGAYQETQYFGPGTRLLVL.

The chain has TRBV10-3 and TRBJ1-1, with D hard to call. CDR1 is ENHRY and CDR2 is SYGVKD in the germline V gene. The CDR3 runs to 13 residues. CDR3 nucleotides: TGTGCAACCCGAGCCGTTTCTCTTCCTGAAGCTTTCTTT. Its translation is CATRAVSLPEAFF.

To note about this clone: The junction shows a germline mismatch at one end, possibly a read error. The chain joins TRBV7-7 to TRBJ1-5; D gene uncertain. The CDR3 extends over 13 amino acids. CDR1 and CDR2 from the germline V gene are SSHAT and FNYEAQ (reference sequence). The chain's CDR3 is CASSLSPTQPQHF. The DNA of the CDR3 is TGTGCTAGCAGCTTATCCCCTACCCAGCCCCAGCATTTT.

The chain joins TRBV19 to TRBJ1-2, with 8 bases identical to TRBD1. V was pared by 5 bases and J by 8 bases, with 7 bases of the junction left unmatched. The germline V gene has CDR1 LNHDA and CDR2 SQIVND (reference sequence). CDR3 length: 13 amino acids. In nucleotides, the CDR3 is TGTGCCAGTAGTCCGAGACAGGGGTACGGCTACACCTTC. Translating it yields CASSPRQGYGYTF. The full variable domain, its missing parts supplied by reference TRBV19 and TRBJ1-2, is DGGITQSPKYLFRKEGQNVTLSCEQNLNHDAMYWYRQDPGQGLRLIYYSQIVNDFQKGDIAEGYSVSREKKESFPLTVTSAQKNPTAFYLCASSPRQGYGYTFGSGTRLTVV.

This clone appeared once. The V and J genes are TRBV28 and TRBJ1-1, with 9 bases lining up with TRBD1. Germline-derived CDR1 and CDR2 are MDHEN and SYDVKM. CDR3 size: 12 residues. V shed 11 bases, J shed 13 bases, and the junction held 14 bases outside the gene matches. The CDR3 DNA sequence: TGTGCCTGCTACGGACAGGGGATAAGGGGTTTCTTT. It yields the protein CACYGQGIRGFF.

The count of this clone is one. The chain recombines TRBV5-8 with TRBJ2-5, with D possibly being TRBD1 (5 bases). Trimming took 3 bases from V and 4 from J, leaving 16 bases between them. CDR1 and CDR2 from the germline V gene are SGHTS and YDEGEE. The CDR3 contains 15 residues. CDR3: CASSYGARLRETQYF. The CDR3 region has the DNA TGTGCCAGCAGCTATGGGGCGAGGTTGAGAGAGACCCAGTACTTC.

J is TRBJ2-3 and V is TRBV19, with 8 bases identical to TRBD1. The germline gives CDR1 LNHDA, CDR2 SQIVND (reference sequence). Trimming cost V 3 bases and J 3 bases; bases outside gene matches: 8. The CDR3 spans 16 residues. The CDR3 nucleotides are TGTGCCAGTAGTATCATCGGACAGGGACGTACAGATACGCAGTATTTT. Translation gives CASSIIGQGRTDTQYF.

The chain uses TRBV29-1 and TRBJ2-6, with D possibly TRBD2 on 6 matching bases. This CDR3 region has 16 residues. Germline CDR1 reads SQVTM; CDR2 reads ANQGSEA. V was pared by 0 bases and J by 1 base, with 10 bases between. The CDR3, as DNA: TGCAGCGTTGAAGATGGAGGGGCTTCTGGGGCCAACGTCCTGACTTTC. Translating it yields CSVEDGGASGANVLTF.

The chain recombines TRBV30 with TRBJ1-1; D is undetermined. V was pared by 4 bases and J by 9 bases, with 15 bases between. The CDR3 runs 12 residues. CDR1 and CDR2 from the germline V gene are GTSNPN and SVGIG (reference sequence). In nucleotides, the CDR3 is TGTGCCTGGAAGGAGAGCCAAACTAAAGCTTTCTTT. Translating it yields CAWKESQTKAFF.

The chain joins TRBV7-9 to TRBJ2-1, with a weak D call TRBD2 (6 bases). V lost 1 base and J lost 8, with 9 bases in between. Per the germline V gene, CDR1 is SEHNR and CDR2 is FQNEAQ (reference sequence). This CDR3 has 13 residues. The CDR3 nucleotides read TGTGCCAGCAGCTTAGGGGGGGAGGATGAGCAGTTCTTC. It translates to CASSLGGEDEQFF.

The sample holds a few counts of this clone. The V call is TRBV27, the J call TRBJ2-1; D is uncertain. From germline, CDR1 is MNHEY and CDR2 SMNVEV (reference sequence). Trimming removed 4 bases from V and 4 bases from J, with 5 bases in between. This CDR3 contains 12 residues. The CDR3 nucleotides read TGTGCCAGCAGTTCCTTTTACAATGAGCAGTTCTTC. Amino acid sequence: CASSSFYNEQFF.

The V and J genes are TRBV29-1 and TRBJ1-5, with D possibly TRBD1 on 5 matching bases. V lost 6 bases, J lost 3 bases, and 12 bases lay in between. CDR1 SQVTM and CDR2 ANQGSEA come from the germline V gene. This CDR3 comprises 13 residues. The CDR3 nucleotides read TGCAGCGTCATGACAGTCCCCAATCAGCCCCAGCATTTT. It yields the protein CSVMTVPNQPQHF. The full variable domain, completed using reference TRBV29-1 and TRBJ1-5, is SAVISQKPSRDICQRGTSLTIQCQVDSQVTMMFWYRQQPGQSLTLIATANQGSEATYESGFVIDKFPISRPNLTFSTLTVSNMSPEDSSIYLCSVMTVPNQPQHFGDGTRLSIL.

The CDR3 DNA reads as TGTGCCAGCAGTCCACAGGGGAGCTCTGGAAACACCATATATTTT. Its translation: CASSPQGSSGNTIYF. The chain couples TRBV6-6 to TRBJ1-3; 7 nucleotides align to TRBD1. V lost 5 bases, J lost 0 bases, and 4 bases stayed unmatched. This CDR3 spans 15 amino acids. Germline V gene sequence: CDR1 MNHNY, CDR2 SVGAGI (reference sequence).

The rearrangement joins TRBV6-1 to TRBJ2-7, with 11 bases matching TRBD1. Trimming took 7 bases from V and 4 from J; bases not matched to a gene: 3. The CDR3 loop spans 13 amino acids. The germline V gene has CDR1 MNHNS and CDR2 SASEGT. The CDR3 nucleotides read TGTGCCAGCAACCGGGACAGGGGGTACGAGCAGTACTTC. It is translated as CASNRDRGYEQYF.

The chain couples TRBV5-4 to TRBJ1-2; 8 nucleotides align to TRBD1. CDR1 is SGHNT and CDR2 is YYREEE in the germline V gene (reference sequence). This CDR3 spans 16 amino acids. With 0 bases clipped from V and 7 bases from J, the junction kept 11 bases outside the gene matches. The CDR3 nucleotides are TGTGCCAGCAGCTTGGGGCTTAATCAGGGGGCTGTTGGCTACACCTTC. Translation: CASSLGLNQGAVGYTF.